These T cell receptor beta chains were read from a single sample in a study of T cell responses to AZD1222 COVID-19 vaccine. The assay was immunoSEQ multiplex PCR, and TCRdb's table has in-frame clones only and misses some. This table holds roughly 70,000 clones, 85% found once. Specimen: peripheral blood, collected on day 0 of AZD1222 vaccination. The receptors were gathered from an adult in good health. Both conserved end residues are part of each CDR3. D genes are given only for firm matches. Part of the rows lack a size; the others show once, few, many or a class for expanded clones.

>-|TRBJ1-5|TRBV30|TRBD1
CAWSTGQGVGQPQHF
TGTGCCTGGAGTACCGGACAGGGGGTAGGGCAGCCCCAGCATTTT
>once|TRBJ2-7|TRBV9|-
CASSVYPGLEQYF
TGTGCCAGCAGCGTTTATCCAGGGCTTGAGCAGTACTTC
>-|TRBJ2-7|TRBV7-2|TRBD2
CASREAGAGYEQYF
TGTGCCAGCAGAGAAGCGGGAGCTGGCTACGAGCAGTACTTC
>once|TRBJ1-3|TRBV5-1|-
CASSPQTLSGNTIYF
TGCGCCAGCAGCCCTCAGACTTTATCTGGAAACACCATATATTTT
>-|TRBJ2-3|TRBV5-6|TRBD2
CTSSGTSGGTDTQYF
TGTACCAGCAGCGGAACTAGCGGGGGCACAGATACGCAGTATTTT
>-|TRBJ1-1|TRBV19|-
CASSMWVNTEAFF
TGTGCCAGTAGTATGTGGGTGAACACTGAAGCTTTCTTT
>-|TRBJ2-7|TRBV27|-
CASSLGASGYSYEQYF
TGTGCCAGCAGTTTGGGGGCTAGCGGTTACTCCTACGAGCAGTACTTC
>-|TRBJ2-1|TRBV14|-
CASSQDVGPPLVF
TGTGCCAGCAGCCAAGATGTGGGGCCTCCGTTGGTCTTC
>-|TRBJ1-1|TRBV5-1|-
CASSLKGPGGTEAFF
TGCGCCAGCAGCTTGAAAGGGCCTGGGGGCACTGAAGCTTTCTTT
>-|TRBJ2-2|TRBV5-1|-
CASSLEGQGGELFF
TGCGCCAGCAGCTTGGAGGGACAAGGCGGGGAGCTGTTTTTT
>-|TRBJ2-1|TRBV7-2|-
CASSDSNNEQFF
TGTGCCAGCAGCGACTCTAACAATGAGCAGTTCTTC
>-|TRBJ1-2|TRBV14|-
CASSQERGQTPNYGYTF
TGTGCCAGCAGCCAAGAAAGAGGGCAGACACCTAACTATGGCTACACCTTC
>-|TRBJ1-3|TRBV12-2|-
CASRLSGAGAISGNTIYF
TGTGCAAGTCGCTTAAGTGGGGCCGGGGCGATCTCTGGAAACACCATATATTTT
>-|TRBJ1-2|TRBV13|-
CASSLGADRDYGYTF
TGTGCCAGCAGCTTAGGGGCCGACCGGGACTATGGCTACACCTTC
>-|TRBJ2-7|TRBV7-9|TRBD2
CASSRLADEQYF
TGTGCCAGCAGCAGACTAGCGGACGAGCAGTACTTC
>-|TRBJ1-3|TRBV6-5|-
CASRDFGGTGNTIYF
TGTGCCAGCAGGGACTTTGGGGGGACTGGAAACACCATATATTTT
>-|TRBJ2-1|TRBV7-9|-
CASSPWGDISYNEQFF
TGTGCCAGCAGCCCCTGGGGGGATATCTCCTACAATGAGCAGTTCTTC
>-|TRBJ1-2|TRBV7-9|-
CASTLGQASGYTF
TGTGCCAGCACTCTAGGGCAGGCCAGTGGCTACACCTTC
>few|TRBJ2-1|TRBV7-9|-
CASSLEVNTNEQFF
TGTGCCAGCAGCTTAGAGGTCAACACGAATGAGCAGTTCTTC
>-|TRBJ2-6|TRBV5-1|-
CASSLVPGTGANVLTF
TGCGCCAGCAGCTTGGTCCCGGGGACTGGGGCCAACGTCCTGACTTTC
>-|TRBJ1-2|TRBV12-3/TRBV12-4|-
CASSLNNYGYTF
TGTGCCAGCAGTTTAAATAACTATGGCTACACCTTC
>-|TRBJ1-1|TRBV10-1|-
CASTLRRGTEAFF
TGCGCCAGCACCCTGAGACGCGGGACTGAAGCTTTCTTT
>-|TRBJ2-7|TRBV24-1|-
CATRGGRASRSYEQYF
TGTGCCACCAGGGGCGGTAGGGCTTCTCGCTCCTACGAGCAGTACTTC
>-|TRBJ2-7|TRBV12-5|-
CASGLNAGPREQYF
TGTGCTAGTGGTTTGAATGCAGGGCCGAGGGAGCAGTACTTC
>-|TRBJ2-5|TRBV7-9|TRBD1
CASSTGGEVTQYF
TGTGCCAGCAGCACAGGGGGCGAGGTGACCCAGTACTTC
>-|TRBJ2-2|TRBV6-5|-
CASRSRNSGELFF
TGTGCCAGCAGGTCCCGTAATTCCGGGGAGCTGTTTTTT
>once|TRBJ2-4|TRBV9|-
CASSLRTGGDIQYF
TGTGCCAGCAGCTTAAGGACCGGGGGCGACATTCAGTACTTC
>-|TRBJ1-2|TRBV4-1|-
CASSQDLTGPGYTF
TGCGCCAGCAGCCAAGATCTTACAGGGCCTGGCTACACCTTC
>-|TRBJ2-7|TRBV9|-
CASSVGPDSSYEQYF
TGTGCCAGCAGCGTAGGTCCGGACAGCTCCTACGAGCAGTACTTC
>-|TRBJ2-1|TRBV10-3|TRBD2
CAITSRAGGENEQFF
TGTGCCATCACCTCCAGAGCGGGGGGTGAGAATGAGCAGTTCTTC
>-|TRBJ2-2|TRBV15|TRBD2
CATSRDPAGVRTGELFF
TGTGCCACCAGCAGAGATCCAGCGGGAGTGAGAACCGGGGAGCTGTTTTTT
>-|TRBJ1-3|TRBV7-8|-
CASSQTGASGNTIYF
TGTGCCAGCAGCCAAACAGGTGCCTCTGGAAACACCATATATTTT
>-|TRBJ1-4|TRBV12-3/TRBV12-4|-
CASSFLNEKLFF
TGTGCCAGCAGTTTCCTTAATGAAAAACTGTTTTTT
>-|TRBJ1-5|TRBV6-6|-
CASMTSSNQPQHF
TGTGCCAGCATGACATCGAGCAATCAGCCCCAGCATTTT
>once|TRBJ2-5|TRBV5-4|-
CASSLSGPTGETQYF
TGTGCCAGCAGCTTGTCAGGGCCCACGGGGGAGACCCAGTACTTC
>-|TRBJ2-1|TRBV29-1|-
CSVGPYSDEQFF
TGCAGCGTTGGGCCCTACAGCGATGAGCAGTTCTTC
>-|TRBJ1-5|TRBV6-5|-
CASTDQPQHF
TGTGCCAGCACCGATCAGCCCCAGCATTTT
>-|TRBJ2-2|TRBV19|-
CASSIGLETGELFF
TGTGCCAGTAGTATAGGATTGGAGACCGGGGAGCTGTTTTTT
>-|TRBJ1-5|TRBV28|-
CASNGQGRGINQPQHF
TGTGCCAGCAACGGGCAGGGCCGGGGGATAAATCAGCCCCAGCATTTT
>-|TRBJ1-4|TRBV7-9|-
CASSLNSLGEKLFF
TGTGCCAGCAGCTTAAATTCCCTGGGGGAAAAACTGTTTTTT
>few|TRBJ2-5|TRBV5-4|TRBD1
CASSLDRAKQYF
TGTGCCAGCAGCCTGGACAGGGCGAAGCAGTACTTC
>-|TRBJ1-1|TRBV6-5|-
CASSYPAGEAFF
TGTGCCAGCAGTTACCCCGCAGGTGAAGCTTTCTTT
>once|TRBJ2-1|TRBV14|-
CASSRDHPIYNEQFF
TGTGCCAGCAGCCGAGACCATCCTATCTACAATGAGCAGTTCTTC
>-|TRBJ1-6|TRBV7-9|-
CASTINEAPLHF
TGTGCCAGCACCATTAACGAGGCACCCCTCCACTTT